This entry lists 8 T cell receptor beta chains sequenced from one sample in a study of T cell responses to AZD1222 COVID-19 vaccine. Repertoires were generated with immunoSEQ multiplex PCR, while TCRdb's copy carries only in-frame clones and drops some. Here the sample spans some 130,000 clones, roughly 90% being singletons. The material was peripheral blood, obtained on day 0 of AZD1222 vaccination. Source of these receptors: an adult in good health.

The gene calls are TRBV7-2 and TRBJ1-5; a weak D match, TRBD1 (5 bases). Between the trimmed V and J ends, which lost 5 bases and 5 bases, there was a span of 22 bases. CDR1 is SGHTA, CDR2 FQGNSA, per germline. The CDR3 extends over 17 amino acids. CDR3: CASSPSRGFMADQPQHF. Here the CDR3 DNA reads TGTGCCAGCAGCCCATCAAGGGGCTTCATGGCAGATCAGCCCCAGCATTTT.

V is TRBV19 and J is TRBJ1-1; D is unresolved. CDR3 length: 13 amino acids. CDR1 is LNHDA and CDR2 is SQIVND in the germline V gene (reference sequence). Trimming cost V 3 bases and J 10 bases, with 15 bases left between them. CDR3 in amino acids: CASSITQETGAFF. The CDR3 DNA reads TGTGCCAGTAGTATTACCCAGGAGACGGGAGCTTTCTTT.

The CDR3 DNA reads TGTGCCTGGAGTGTTATCCCTGGGGACGAGCAGTACTTC. It encodes CAWSVIPGDEQYF. This chain uses TRBV30 with TRBJ2-7; D is undetermined. Germline V gene lookup returns CDR1 GTSNPN and CDR2 SVGIG (reference sequence). V lost 0 bases to trimming and J lost 5 bases, with 11 bases between them. This CDR3 region has 13 residues.

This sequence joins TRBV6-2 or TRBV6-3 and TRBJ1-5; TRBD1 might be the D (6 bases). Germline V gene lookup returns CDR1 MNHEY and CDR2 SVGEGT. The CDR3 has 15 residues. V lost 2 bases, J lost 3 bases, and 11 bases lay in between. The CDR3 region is CASSYEGGFNQPQHF. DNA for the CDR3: TGTGCCAGCAGTTACGAGGGGGGTTTCAATCAGCCCCAGCATTTT.

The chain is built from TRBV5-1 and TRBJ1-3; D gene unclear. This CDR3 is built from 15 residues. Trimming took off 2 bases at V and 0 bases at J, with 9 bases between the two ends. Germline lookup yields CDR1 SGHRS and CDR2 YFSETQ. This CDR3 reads CASSLPADSGNTIYF. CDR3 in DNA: TGCGCCAGCAGCTTACCAGCAGACTCTGGAAACACCATATATTTT. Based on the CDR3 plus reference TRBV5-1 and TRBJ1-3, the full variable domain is KAGVTQTPRYLIKTRGQQVTLSCSPISGHRSVSWYQQTPGQGLQFLFEYFSETQRNKGNFPGRFSGRQFSNSRSEMNVSTLELGDSALYLCASSLPADSGNTIYFGEGSWLTVV.

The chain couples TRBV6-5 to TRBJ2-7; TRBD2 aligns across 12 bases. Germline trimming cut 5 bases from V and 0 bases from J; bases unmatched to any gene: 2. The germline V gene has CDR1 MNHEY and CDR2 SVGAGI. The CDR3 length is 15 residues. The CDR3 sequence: CASSPTSGSSYEQYF. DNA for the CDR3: TGTGCCAGCAGTCCGACTAGCGGGAGCTCCTACGAGCAGTACTTC.

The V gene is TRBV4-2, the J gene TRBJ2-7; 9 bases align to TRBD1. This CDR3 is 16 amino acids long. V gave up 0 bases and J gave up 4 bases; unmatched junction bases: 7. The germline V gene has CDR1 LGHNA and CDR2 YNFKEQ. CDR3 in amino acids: CASSQDVRGQGYEQYF. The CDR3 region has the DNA TGTGCCAGCAGCCAAGACGTTCGAGGACAGGGGTACGAGCAGTACTTC.

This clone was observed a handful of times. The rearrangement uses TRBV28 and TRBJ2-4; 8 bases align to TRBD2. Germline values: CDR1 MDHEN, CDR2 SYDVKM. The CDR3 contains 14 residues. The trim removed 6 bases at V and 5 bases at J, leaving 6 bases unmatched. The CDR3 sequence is CASRKRTSQNIQYF. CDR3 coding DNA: TGTGCCAGCAGGAAGAGGACTAGCCAAAACATTCAGTACTTC. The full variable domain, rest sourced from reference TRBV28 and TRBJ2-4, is DVKVTQSSRYLVKRTGEKVFLECVQDMDHENMFWYRQDPGLGLRLIYFSYDVKMKEKGDIPEGYSVSREKKERFSLILESASTNQTSMYLCASRKRTSQNIQYFGAGTRLSVL.